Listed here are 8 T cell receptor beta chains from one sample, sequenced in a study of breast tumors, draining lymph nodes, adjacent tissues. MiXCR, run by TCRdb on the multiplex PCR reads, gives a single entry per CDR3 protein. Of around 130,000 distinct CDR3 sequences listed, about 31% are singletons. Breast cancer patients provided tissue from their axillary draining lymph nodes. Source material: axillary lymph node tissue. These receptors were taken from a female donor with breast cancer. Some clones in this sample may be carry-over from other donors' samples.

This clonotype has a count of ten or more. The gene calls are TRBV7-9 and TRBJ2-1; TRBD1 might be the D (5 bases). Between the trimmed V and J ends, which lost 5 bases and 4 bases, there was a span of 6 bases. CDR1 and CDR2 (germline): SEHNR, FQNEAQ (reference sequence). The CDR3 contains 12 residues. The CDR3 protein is CASSRQYNEQFF. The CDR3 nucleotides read TGTGCCAGCAGCCGACAGTACAATGAGCAGTTCTTC.

In DNA, the CDR3 is TGCAGTGCTAGACCAGGGGCCTACAATGAGCAGTACGTC. Amino acids: CSARPGAYNEQYV. The J gene is TRBJ2-7, the V gene TRBV20-1; weak D call: TRBD1 (6 bases). The CDR3 loop spans 13 amino acids. The germline gives CDR1 DFQATT, CDR2 SNEGSKA (reference sequence). With 2 bases removed from V and 7 bases from J, the gap between germline ends came to 15 bases.

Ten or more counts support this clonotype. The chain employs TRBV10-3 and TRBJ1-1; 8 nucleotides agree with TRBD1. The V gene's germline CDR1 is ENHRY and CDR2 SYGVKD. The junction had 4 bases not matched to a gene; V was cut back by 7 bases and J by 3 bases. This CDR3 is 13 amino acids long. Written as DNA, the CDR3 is TGTGCCATCAAAGGACAGGGAGACACTGAAGCTTTCTTT. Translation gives CAIKGQGDTEAFF.

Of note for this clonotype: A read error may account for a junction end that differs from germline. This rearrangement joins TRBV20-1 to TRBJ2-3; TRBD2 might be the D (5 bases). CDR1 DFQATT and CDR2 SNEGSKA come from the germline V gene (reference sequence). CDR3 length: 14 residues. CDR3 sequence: CSARRDDSTATQYF. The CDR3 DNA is TGCAGTGCTAGACGGGATGATAGCACAGCTACGCAGTATTTT.

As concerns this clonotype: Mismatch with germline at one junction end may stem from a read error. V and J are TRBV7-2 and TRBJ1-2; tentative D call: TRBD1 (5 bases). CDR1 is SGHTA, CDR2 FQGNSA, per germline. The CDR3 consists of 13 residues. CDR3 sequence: CASRMTVGYGYAF. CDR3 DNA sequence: TGTGCTAGCAGGATGACAGTTGGCTATGGCTACGCCTTC.

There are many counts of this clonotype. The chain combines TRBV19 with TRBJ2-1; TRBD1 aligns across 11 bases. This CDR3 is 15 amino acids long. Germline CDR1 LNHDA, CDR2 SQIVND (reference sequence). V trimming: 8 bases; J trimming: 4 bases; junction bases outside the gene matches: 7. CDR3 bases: TGTGCCAGTCAACCCGGACAGGGGGCTTACAATGAGCAGTTCTTC. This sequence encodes CASQPGQGAYNEQFF.

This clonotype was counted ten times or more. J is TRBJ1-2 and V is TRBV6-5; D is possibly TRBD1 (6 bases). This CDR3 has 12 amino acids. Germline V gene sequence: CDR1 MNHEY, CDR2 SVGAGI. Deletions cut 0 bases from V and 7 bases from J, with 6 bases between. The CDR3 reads CASSYSTGGYTF. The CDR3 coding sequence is TGTGCCAGCAGTTACTCGACAGGTGGCTACACCTTC.

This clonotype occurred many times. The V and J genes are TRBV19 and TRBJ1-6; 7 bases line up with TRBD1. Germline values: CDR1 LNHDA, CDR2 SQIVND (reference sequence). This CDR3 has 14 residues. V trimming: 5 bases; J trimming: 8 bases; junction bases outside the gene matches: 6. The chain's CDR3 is CASSGQGGDSPLHF. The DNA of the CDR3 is TGTGCCAGTAGTGGGCAGGGGGGAGATTCACCCCTCCACTTT.